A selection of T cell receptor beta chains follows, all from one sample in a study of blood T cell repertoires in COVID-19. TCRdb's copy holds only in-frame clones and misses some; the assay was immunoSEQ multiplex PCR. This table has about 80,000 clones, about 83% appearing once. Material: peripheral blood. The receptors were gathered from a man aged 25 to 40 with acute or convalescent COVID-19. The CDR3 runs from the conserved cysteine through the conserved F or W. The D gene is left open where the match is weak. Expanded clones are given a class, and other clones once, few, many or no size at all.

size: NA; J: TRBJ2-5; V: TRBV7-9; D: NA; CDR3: CASSPEGAIEETQYF; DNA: TGTGCCAGCAGCCCTGAGGGAGCCATCGAAGAGACCCAGTACTTC
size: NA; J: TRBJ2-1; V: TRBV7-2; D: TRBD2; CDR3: CASSFNSGKNEQFF; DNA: TGTGCCAGCAGCTTTAATAGCGGGAAGAATGAGCAGTTCTTC
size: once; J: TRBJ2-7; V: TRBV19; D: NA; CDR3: CASSMNRYEQYF; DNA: TGTGCCAGTAGTATGAACCGGTACGAGCAGTACTTC
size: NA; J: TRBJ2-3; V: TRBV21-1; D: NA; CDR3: CASSNEGHHTDTQYF; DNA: TGTGCCAGCAGCAATGAGGGACATCACACAGATACGCAGTATTTT
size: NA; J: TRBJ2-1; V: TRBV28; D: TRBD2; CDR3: CASSSLDFLAGRHNEQFF; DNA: TGTGCCAGCAGTTCCCTCGACTTCCTAGCGGGAAGACACAATGAGCAGTTCTTC
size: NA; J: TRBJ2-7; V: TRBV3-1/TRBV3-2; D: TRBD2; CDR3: CASSQAIGGSTQNEQYF; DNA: TGTGCCAGCAGCCAAGCGATCGGCGGGAGTACTCAGAACGAGCAGTACTTC
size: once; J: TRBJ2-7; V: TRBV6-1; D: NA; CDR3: CASSEGLWRRAYEQYF; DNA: TGTGCCAGCAGTGAAGGCCTTTGGCGGAGAGCCTACGAGCAGTACTTC
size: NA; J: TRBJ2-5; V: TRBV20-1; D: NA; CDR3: CSARVGSQYF; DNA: TGCAGTGCTAGAGTCGGTAGCCAGTACTTC
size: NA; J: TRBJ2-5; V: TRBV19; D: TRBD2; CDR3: CASSILGRGDQETQYF; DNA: TGTGCCAGTAGTATCTTGGGACGGGGGGACCAAGAGACCCAGTACTTC
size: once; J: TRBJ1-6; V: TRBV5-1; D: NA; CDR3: CASSLSRNSPLHF; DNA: TGCGCCAGCAGCTTGAGTCGGAATTCACCCCTCCACTTT
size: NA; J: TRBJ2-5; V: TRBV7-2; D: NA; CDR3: CASSLVPGDSGTQYF; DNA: TGTGCCAGCAGCTTAGTACCCGGGGACTCGGGGACCCAGTACTTC
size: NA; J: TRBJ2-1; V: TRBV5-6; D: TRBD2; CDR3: CASSGFSGSREQFF; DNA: TGTGCCAGCAGCGGATTTAGCGGGAGCAGGGAGCAGTTCTTC
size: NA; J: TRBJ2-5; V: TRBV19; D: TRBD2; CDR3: CASRPTSGRTVVAQYF; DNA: TGTGCCAGTAGACCTACTAGCGGGAGGACCGTGGTGGCCCAGTACTTC
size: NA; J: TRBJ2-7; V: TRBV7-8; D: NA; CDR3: CASCVSSYEQYF; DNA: TGTGCCAGCTGCGTGAGCTCCTACGAGCAGTACTTC
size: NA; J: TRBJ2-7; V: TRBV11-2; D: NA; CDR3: CASSLENHGTRQSEQYF; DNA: TGTGCCAGCAGCTTAGAAAACCACGGGACAAGGCAAAGCGAGCAGTACTTC
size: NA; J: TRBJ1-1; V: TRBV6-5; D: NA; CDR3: CATLTGNTEAFF; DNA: TGTGCCACTCTGACAGGGAACACTGAAGCTTTCTTT
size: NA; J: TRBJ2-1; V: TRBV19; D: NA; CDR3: CASSMGSEPIIYNEQFF; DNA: TGTGCCAGTAGTATGGGTAGCGAACCGATTATTTACAATGAGCAGTTCTTC
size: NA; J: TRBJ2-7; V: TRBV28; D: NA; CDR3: CASKKGTYEQYF; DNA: TGTGCCAGCAAGAAGGGGACCTACGAGCAGTACTTC
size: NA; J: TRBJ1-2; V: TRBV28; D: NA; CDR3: CASCCDTFYGYTF; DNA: TGTGCCAGCTGCTGTGACACCTTCTATGGCTACACCTTC
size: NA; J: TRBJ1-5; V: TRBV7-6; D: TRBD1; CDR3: CASSLPTTGDSNQPQHF; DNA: TGTGCCAGCAGCTTACCGACCACAGGGGACAGCAATCAGCCCCAGCATTTT
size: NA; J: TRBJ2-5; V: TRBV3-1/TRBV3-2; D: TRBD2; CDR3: CASSWGLAGGPGETQYF; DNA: TGTGCCAGCAGCTGGGGACTAGCGGGAGGGCCGGGAGAGACCCAGTACTTC
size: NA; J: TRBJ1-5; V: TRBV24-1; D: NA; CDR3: CATSDLRQKSSYSNQPQHF; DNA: TGTGCCACCAGTGATTTAAGACAGAAATCTTCATATAGCAATCAGCCCCAGCATTTT
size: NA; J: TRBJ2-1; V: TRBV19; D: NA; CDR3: CASSIGSDLSYNEQFF; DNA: TGTGCCAGTAGTATAGGGAGTGACCTCTCCTACAATGAGCAGTTCTTC